Shown below are 16 T cell receptor beta chains from a single sample sequenced in a study of radiotherapy plus CTLA-4 blockade in lung cancer. TCRdb's table, derived via immunoSEQ multiplex PCR, lists solely in-frame clones and lacks some. Among 120,000 or so clones listed, nearly 80% were seen once. Sequencing was performed on peripheral blood, taken from a patient treated with radiotherapy plus ipilimumab. The receptors were sampled from a human donor with non-small cell lung cancer who had a partial response to radiotherapy plus ipilimumab.

The DNA for the CDR3 is TGTGCCTGGAGTGTAACATACGAGCAGTACTTC. As protein: CAWSVTYEQYF. This chain connects TRBV30 to TRBJ2-7; D call uncertain. Deletions cut 0 bases from V and 4 bases from J, with 4 bases between. The CDR3 contains 11 residues. CDR1 GTSNPN and CDR2 SVGIG come from the germline V gene (reference sequence).

V usage is TRBV10-3 and J usage is TRBJ1-6, with 8 bases aligning to TRBD1. The CDR3 runs to 17 residues. Looked up from germline, CDR1 is ENHRY and CDR2 is SYGVKD. The J segment lost 7 bases and the V segment lost 0 bases, leaving 8 bases of the junction unmatched. CDR3 coding DNA: TGTGCCATCAGTGAGTCCCGTACAGGGGGTTACAATTCACCCCTCCACTTT. Its translation: CAISESRTGGYNSPLHF.

The gene calls are TRBV6-5 and TRBJ2-5, with D unresolved. The CDR3 consists of 12 residues. CDR1 and CDR2 from the germline V gene are MNHEY and SVGAGI. V was shortened by 4 bases and J by 5 bases, with 8 bases between the two germline ends. CDR3 bases: TGTGCCAGCAGTTTGTTTCAGGAGACCCAGTACTTC. It specifies CASSLFQETQYF.

Details on this clone: One end of the junction varies from germline; a read error may be responsible. This chain links TRBV7-7 with TRBJ2-1; unclear D gene. CDR1 SSHAT and CDR2 FNYEAQ come from the germline V gene (reference sequence). This CDR3 contains 13 residues. For the CDR3, the DNA is TGTGCTAGCAGCTTAGAGTCGGACAATGAGCAGTTCTTC. Its protein product is CASSLESDNEQFF.

In its sample, this clone was seen a few times. This rearrangement joins TRBV7-6 to TRBJ1-3, with 8 bases fitting TRBD1. Germline trimming cut 3 bases from V and 4 bases from J; bases unmatched to any gene: 14. Germline V gene lookup returns CDR1 SGHVS and CDR2 FNYEAQ. The CDR3 length is 18 residues. CDR3 region: CASSFGDRGSAGGNTIYF. CDR3 in DNA: TGTGCCAGCAGCTTTGGCGACAGGGGAAGCGCGGGGGGAAACACCATATATTTT.

The chain has TRBV5-4 and TRBJ1-4; 7 positions agree with TRBD1. CDR3 length: 14 residues. Germline assignment: CDR1 SGHNT and CDR2 YYREEE (reference sequence). V shed 1 base and J 7 bases; nucleotides not matched to a gene: 4. CDR3 sequence: CASSLYQGGEKLFF. For the CDR3, the DNA is TGTGCCAGCAGCTTGTACCAGGGGGGTGAAAAACTGTTTTTT.

This chain uses TRBV10-1 with TRBJ2-3, with 8 bases fitting TRBD2. The CDR3 contains 15 residues. CDR1 is WNHNN and CDR2 is SYGVQD in the germline V gene (reference sequence). V lost 6 bases, J lost 3 bases, and 8 bases stayed unmatched. The DNA of the CDR3 is TGCGCCAGCAGACCCGGGACTAGAGATACAGATACGCAGTATTTT. This gives the protein CASRPGTRDTDTQYF.

As regards this clone: Other DNA sequences of this sample code for an identical CDR3. The chain carries TRBV9 and TRBJ2-2; D unresolved. This CDR3 contains 12 residues. The germline V gene encodes CDR1 SGDLS and CDR2 YYNGEE. With 3 bases removed from V and 6 bases from J, the gap between germline ends came to 6 bases. CDR3 in DNA: TGTGCCAGCAGCGCCCTAGCCGGGGAGCTGTTTTTT. The encoded protein is CASSALAGELFF. Looking up the rest from reference TRBV9 and TRBJ2-2 gives the full variable domain: DSGVTQTPKHLITATGQRVTLRCSPRSGDLSVYWYQQSLDQGLQFLIQYYNGEERAKGNILERFSAQQFPDLHSELNLSSLELGDSALYFCASSALAGELFFGEGSRLTVL.

This clone occurred a few times. The chain has TRBV5-1 and TRBJ2-7, with a tentative D call TRBD2 (6 bases). This CDR3 has 13 residues. Trimming removed 0 bases from V and 7 bases from J, with 11 bases in between. Germline CDR1 SGHRS, CDR2 YFSETQ. The CDR3 loop is CASSLGTTQEQYF. The CDR3 coding sequence is TGCGCCAGCAGCTTGGGGACTACCCAGGAGCAGTACTTC.

The DNA for the CDR3 is TGTGCCAGCAGCTTGCCTACAGGGGCGAACTATGGCTACACCTTC. This encodes CASSLPTGANYGYTF. The V gene is TRBV5-6, the J gene TRBJ1-2; 7 nucleotides agree with TRBD1. Germline trimming cut 1 base from V and 2 bases from J; bases unmatched to any gene: 5. CDR1 is SGHDT, CDR2 YYEEEE, per germline. The CDR3 covers 15 residues. Variable domain in full (rest from reference TRBV5-6 and TRBJ1-2): DAGVTQSPTHLIKTRGQQVTLRCSPKSGHDTVSWYQQALGQGPQFIFQYYEEEERQRGNFPDRFSGHQFPNYSSELNVNALLLGDSALYLCASSLPTGANYGYTFGSGTRLTVV.

The chain links TRBV15 to TRBJ1-2, with a weak D call TRBD1 (5 bases). CDR1 and CDR2 (germline): LNHNV, YYDKDF (reference sequence). The V and J ends lost 4 bases and 0 bases respectively, with 12 bases between them. There are 15 residues in the CDR3. DNA of the CDR3: TGTGCCACCAGCAAAGGCAGGGAAGCTAACTATGGCTACACCTTC. Amino acid sequence: CATSKGREANYGYTF.

This chain connects TRBV6-4 to TRBJ2-3; 10 bases are shared with TRBD2. Germline V CDR1 and CDR2: MRHNA, SNTAGT. This CDR3 is built from 15 residues. After removal of 2 bases from V and 3 bases from J, the junction contained 2 bases not matched to a gene. As DNA, the CDR3 is TGTGCCAGCAGTGACAAAGCGGGAGGGACAGATACGCAGTATTTT. It codes for CASSDKAGGTDTQYF.

The DNA for the CDR3 is TGTGCCAGTAGTACTGTCATCGGCGGGGGATACGAGCAGTACTTC. Residues: CASSTVIGGGYEQYF. The chain recombines TRBV19 with TRBJ2-7; 7 bases fit TRBD2. Per the germline V gene, CDR1 is LNHDA and CDR2 is SQIVND (reference sequence). Trimming removed 4 bases from V and 4 bases from J; junction bases left unmatched: 10. The CDR3 is 15 residues long.

The chain links TRBV30 to TRBJ1-1; TRBD1 might be the D (6 bases). CDR1 and CDR2 (germline): GTSNPN, SVGIG (reference sequence). V was clipped by 6 bases and J by 5 bases, with 19 bases between them. The CDR3 runs 14 residues. CDR3 in amino acids: CACEEKQGRTEAFF. For the CDR3, the DNA is TGTGCCTGCGAAGAAAAACAGGGTAGAACTGAAGCTTTCTTT.

The V call is TRBV6-4, the J call TRBJ2-3, with D perhaps matching TRBD2 (6 bases). Trimming took off 5 bases at V and 8 bases at J, with 14 bases between the two ends. Looked up from germline, CDR1 is MRHNA and CDR2 is SNTAGT. The CDR3 spans 13 residues. The DNA of the CDR3 is TGTGCCAGCAGTCGGGACTTTGCTGGTACGCAGTATTTT. It translates to CASSRDFAGTQYF.

The V call is TRBV20-1, the J call TRBJ2-7; no firm D call. This CDR3 has 10 amino acids. The V gene lost 5 bases and the J gene lost 5 bases, with 7 bases spanning the gap. Germline V CDR1 and CDR2: DFQATT, SNEGSKA (reference sequence). Here the CDR3 DNA reads TGCAGTGCTTTTGCGAACGAGCAGTACTTC. The encoded protein is CSAFANEQYF.